This is a list of T cell receptor beta chains from one sample in a study of T cell responses to AZD1222 COVID-19 vaccine. The method was immunoSEQ multiplex PCR; TCRdb's version includes in-frame clones alone and lacks a portion of them. The sample holds about 110,000 clones, around 90% seen once. The source was peripheral blood, collected on day 0 of MenACWY control vaccination. The receptor set was obtained from an adult in good health. CDR3s include the opening cysteine and the closing phenylalanine or tryptophan. Each record gives: J gene, V gene, clone size, D gene, CDR3 DNA, CDR3 protein. The D gene is left open where the match is weak. Clone size is not always given. Where it is, it says once, few, many or a class for expanded clones.

J: TRBJ2-7; V: TRBV7-2; size: NA; D: TRBD2; DNA: TGTGCCAGCAGCTTAAGTAGTCTAGCGGACTACGAGCAGTACTTC; CDR3: CASSLSSLADYEQYF
J: TRBJ2-7; V: TRBV11-3; size: few; D: NA; DNA: TGTGCCAGCAGCTTAGAGGGCTCCTACGAGCAGTACTTC; CDR3: CASSLEGSYEQYF
J: TRBJ1-2; V: TRBV5-1; size: NA; D: TRBD1; DNA: TGCGCCAGCAGCGTGGGACAGGGGGACTATGGCTACACCTTC; CDR3: CASSVGQGDYGYTF
J: TRBJ2-7; V: TRBV7-2; size: NA; D: TRBD2; DNA: TGTGCCAGCAGCCTCTGGACTAGCGTCTCCTACGAGCAGTACTTC; CDR3: CASSLWTSVSYEQYF
J: TRBJ2-1; V: TRBV10-3; size: NA; D: NA; DNA: TGTGCCATCACCCAGAACAGGGACTACAATGAGCAGTTCTTC; CDR3: CAITQNRDYNEQFF
J: TRBJ1-5; V: TRBV7-9; size: NA; D: NA; DNA: TGTGCCAGCAGCCCCCGGGGTGACTATAGCAATCAGCCCCAGCATTTT; CDR3: CASSPRGDYSNQPQHF
J: TRBJ2-5; V: TRBV10-3; size: NA; D: NA; DNA: TGTGCCGCCTCAGGGCTGGGGGGCGAGACCCAGTACTTC; CDR3: CAASGLGGETQYF
J: TRBJ1-1; V: TRBV19; size: NA; D: NA; DNA: TGTGCCAGTATTTACAGGTTTGAAGCTTTCTTT; CDR3: CASIYRFEAFF
J: TRBJ2-7; V: TRBV2; size: many; D: NA; DNA: TGTGCCAGCAGTGAAGAGCCCGGGGAGCAGTACTTC; CDR3: CASSEEPGEQYF
J: TRBJ1-2; V: TRBV18; size: few; D: NA; DNA: TGTGCCAGCTCACCAGGGGCAGGGAATTATGGCTACACCTTC; CDR3: CASSPGAGNYGYTF
J: TRBJ1-5; V: TRBV2; size: NA; D: TRBD1; DNA: TGTGCCAGCAGTCCCGGGACAGGGGGCAATCAGCCCCAGCATTTT; CDR3: CASSPGTGGNQPQHF
J: TRBJ1-5; V: TRBV28; size: NA; D: NA; DNA: TGTGCCAGCAGTTTAGGACGGCGCAATCAGCCCCAGCATTTT; CDR3: CASSLGRRNQPQHF
J: TRBJ2-7; V: TRBV7-2; size: once; D: TRBD1; DNA: TGTGCCAGCAGCACCTTGGGACAGCCCTTTACCTACGAGCAGTACTTC; CDR3: CASSTLGQPFTYEQYF
J: TRBJ1-5; V: TRBV7-8; size: NA; D: NA; DNA: TGTGCCAGCAGCTTAGCCCCCCCTGCGCCCGATTATCAGCCCCAGCATTTT; CDR3: CASSLAPPAPDYQPQHF
J: TRBJ2-1; V: TRBV24-1; size: NA; D: NA; DNA: TGTGCCACCAGTGAAACTGACAGGTTCCAATTCTTC; CDR3: CATSETDRFQFF
J: TRBJ1-2; V: TRBV7-9; size: NA; D: NA; DNA: TGTGCCAGCAGCTCCGCTACGGGTGGAGGCTACACCTTC; CDR3: CASSSATGGGYTF
J: TRBJ1-3; V: TRBV28; size: NA; D: NA; DNA: TGTGCCAGCAGCCTCCCCAGTGGAAACACCATATATTTT; CDR3: CASSLPSGNTIYF
J: TRBJ1-5; V: TRBV4-3; size: NA; D: NA; DNA: TGCGCCAGCAGCCAAGATTGGACCTCTAGCAATCAGCCCCAGCATTTT; CDR3: CASSQDWTSSNQPQHF
J: TRBJ1-5; V: TRBV7-8; size: NA; D: NA; DNA: TGTGCCAGCAGCCCAATAGGACGTATCAATCAGCCCCAGCATTTT; CDR3: CASSPIGRINQPQHF
J: TRBJ1-1; V: TRBV30; size: NA; D: NA; DNA: TGTGCCCGGGGGTTGGGGGATGGCACTGAAGCTTTCTTT; CDR3: CARGLGDGTEAFF
J: TRBJ2-1; V: TRBV19; size: NA; D: NA; DNA: TGTGCCAGTAGTATTGGGCGGGATCCCTACAATGAGCAGTTCTTC; CDR3: CASSIGRDPYNEQFF
J: TRBJ1-2; V: TRBV7-3; size: NA; D: NA; DNA: TGTGCCAGCAGCCTAAACGAGGGACCGGGGGCGGGGGGCTACACCTTC; CDR3: CASSLNEGPGAGGYTF
J: TRBJ1-4; V: TRBV11-2; size: NA; D: NA; DNA: TGTGCCAGCAGCTTAGATCCCCAGACTAGTGGTGAAAAACTGTTTTTT; CDR3: CASSLDPQTSGEKLFF
J: TRBJ2-7; V: TRBV19; size: NA; D: TRBD1; DNA: TGTGCCAGTAGGGTTACCGGGACAGGGACCTACGAGCAGTACTTC; CDR3: CASRVTGTGTYEQYF
J: TRBJ2-1; V: TRBV24-1; size: NA; D: TRBD2; DNA: TGTGCCACCAGTGATGATGGGGCACTAGCGGGAGCTTACAATGAGCAGTTCTTC; CDR3: CATSDDGALAGAYNEQFF
J: TRBJ2-7; V: TRBV4-3; size: NA; D: NA; DNA: TGCGCCAGCAGCCAAGATGAGGCTACCTACTACGAGCAGTACTTC; CDR3: CASSQDEATYYEQYF
J: TRBJ1-4; V: TRBV30; size: NA; D: NA; DNA: TGTGCCTGGACCCCGGGAGGTTCTAATGAAAAACTGTTTTTT; CDR3: CAWTPGGSNEKLFF
J: TRBJ1-2; V: TRBV12-3/TRBV12-4; size: NA; D: TRBD1; DNA: TGTGCCAGCAGCGGGACAGGGAATGGCTACACCTTC; CDR3: CASSGTGNGYTF
J: TRBJ1-1; V: TRBV12-3/TRBV12-4; size: NA; D: NA; DNA: TGTGCCAGCAGTTTACGAGGGGCCCCTGAAGCTTTCTTT; CDR3: CASSLRGAPEAFF
J: TRBJ1-1; V: TRBV11-2; size: NA; D: NA; DNA: TGTGCCAGCAGCTTCAGAGAGGGGCGGGACACTGAAGCTTTCTTT; CDR3: CASSFREGRDTEAFF
J: TRBJ2-7; V: TRBV3-1/TRBV3-2; size: NA; D: NA; DNA: TGTGCCAGCAGCCTAACTATTTACGAGCAGTACTTC; CDR3: CASSLTIYEQYF
J: TRBJ1-6; V: TRBV27; size: NA; D: TRBD1; DNA: TGTGCCAGCAGTCTGGACAGGGCGGTGAATTCACCCCTCCACTTT; CDR3: CASSLDRAVNSPLHF
J: TRBJ2-7; V: TRBV4-2; size: NA; D: TRBD2; DNA: TGTGCCAGCAGCCAAGGCCTAGCGGGGGGTGACGAGCAGTACTTC; CDR3: CASSQGLAGGDEQYF
J: TRBJ2-7; V: TRBV29-1; size: NA; D: NA; DNA: TGCAGTGCCGGTGCGGGGTACGAGCAGTACTTC; CDR3: CSAGAGYEQYF
J: TRBJ2-2; V: TRBV4-3; size: NA; D: TRBD1; DNA: TGCGCCAGCAGCCAACAAGGGGGCGCATGGGGCGGGGAGCTGTTTTTT; CDR3: CASSQQGGAWGGELFF
J: TRBJ1-5; V: TRBV27; size: once; D: NA; DNA: TGTGCCAGCAGTTTTCGGGGGCAGCCCCAGCATTTT; CDR3: CASSFRGQPQHF
J: TRBJ2-2; V: TRBV19; size: once; D: TRBD1; DNA: TGTGCCAGTACCCGGGGGACAGGGGGCACCGGGGAGCTGTTTTTT; CDR3: CASTRGTGGTGELFF
J: TRBJ1-5; V: TRBV6-5; size: NA; D: NA; DNA: TGTGCCAGCAGTCGTCCGGGTCAGCCCCAGCATTTT; CDR3: CASSRPGQPQHF
J: TRBJ1-6; V: TRBV28; size: NA; D: NA; DNA: TGTGCCAGCAGTTTATCTTCGACGGGTTATAATTCACCCCTCCACTTT; CDR3: CASSLSSTGYNSPLHF
J: TRBJ1-2; V: TRBV19; size: few; D: NA; DNA: TGTGCCAGTAGCAAACAGGGAAACTATGGCTACACCTTC; CDR3: CASSKQGNYGYTF
J: TRBJ2-3; V: TRBV4-2; size: NA; D: NA; DNA: TGTGCCAGCAGCCAGAGGAGCTACACAGATACGCAGTATTTT; CDR3: CASSQRSYTDTQYF
J: TRBJ2-5; V: TRBV13; size: NA; D: TRBD2; DNA: TGTGCCAGCAGGTTAGCGGGGCAAGAGACCCAGTACTTC; CDR3: CASRLAGQETQYF